The 16 T cell receptor beta chains below all came from one sample that was sequenced in a study of blood T cell repertoires in COVID-19. Profiling relied on immunoSEQ multiplex PCR, and the TCRdb table lists in-frame clones only, not all of them. The table has some 280,000 clones, roughly 88% seen once. The sample was peripheral blood. Every receptor here comes from a woman aged 25 to 39 with active or convalescent COVID-19.

The chain carries TRBV30 and TRBJ1-6; weak D call: TRBD1 (5 bases). This CDR3 has 16 residues. Germline CDR1 GTSNPN, CDR2 SVGIG (reference sequence). Trimming removed 2 bases from V and 10 bases from J, with 21 bases in between. The CDR3 sequence is CAWSWDRSGGGSPLHF. The CDR3, as DNA: TGTGCCTGGAGTTGGGATAGGAGCGGGGGAGGCTCACCCCTCCACTTT.

V and J are TRBV9 and TRBJ2-7; a possible D gene is TRBD1 (6 bases). This CDR3 has 14 amino acids. V was trimmed by 4 bases and J by 1 base, leaving 12 bases between them. CDR1 and CDR2 (germline): SGDLS, YYNGEE. In nucleotides, the CDR3 is TGTGCCAGCAGCCCGGGACACGTATCCTACGAGCAGTACTTC. This gives the protein CASSPGHVSYEQYF. The complete variable domain, with remaining parts taken from reference TRBV9 and TRBJ2-7, reads DSGVTQTPKHLITATGQRVTLRCSPRSGDLSVYWYQQSLDQGLQFLIQYYNGEERAKGNILERFSAQQFPDLHSELNLSSLELGDSALYFCASSPGHVSYEQYFGPGTRLTVT.

The rearrangement links TRBV7-2 to TRBJ2-7; TRBD2 aligns across 7 bases. This CDR3 has 13 residues. Germline-derived CDR1 and CDR2 are SGHTA and FQGNSA. V trimming: 6 bases; J trimming: 0 bases; junction bases outside the gene matches: 2. DNA of the CDR3: TGTGCCAGCAGACGGGGGGTCTCCTACGAGCAGTACTTC. Translation gives CASRRGVSYEQYF.

This clone was seen more than once but under ten times. This chain uses TRBV6-5 with TRBJ1-4; D unresolved. This CDR3 has 12 residues. CDR1 MNHEY and CDR2 SVGAGI come from the germline V gene. V was cut by 7 bases and J by 5 bases, with 8 bases left in between. CDR3 region: CASKAGNEKLFF. CDR3 bases: TGTGCCAGCAAGGCCGGGAATGAAAAACTGTTTTTT.

The V and J genes are TRBV29-1 and TRBJ1-2; weak D call: TRBD1 (6 bases). Trimming stripped 6 bases from V and 4 bases from J, with 12 bases between. Germline CDR1 SQVTM, CDR2 ANQGSEA. The CDR3 covers 12 residues. CDR3 nucleotide sequence: TGCAGCGTCGCAATAGGGGGCTATGGCTACACCTTC. Translation gives CSVAIGGYGYTF.

This clone was observed once. V gene TRBV5-8 combines with J gene TRBJ1-2, with D possibly matching TRBD1 (6 bases). V lost 4 bases, J lost 8 bases, and 21 bases lay in between. Germline CDR1 and CDR2: SGHTS and YDEGEE. The CDR3 extends over 15 amino acids. In nucleotides, the CDR3 is TGTGCCAGCAGCCTACAGGGAATTGCCGTCGGGGGCTACACCTTC. This encodes CASSLQGIAVGGYTF.

V is TRBV6-2 or TRBV6-3 and J is TRBJ2-3, with 8 bases fitting TRBD2. V lost 5 bases, J lost 9 bases, and 7 bases stayed unmatched. The CDR3 has 13 residues. CDR1 MNHEY and CDR2 SVGEGT come from the germline V gene. The CDR3 coding sequence is TGTGCCAGCAGTCCCGGGGGGGCCCCAACGCAGTATTTT. It is translated as CASSPGGAPTQYF.

V is TRBV18 and J is TRBJ1-2, with no clear D. The CDR3 has 13 amino acids. The V end lost 6 bases, the J end lost 4 bases, and 12 bases lay between the germline ends. Germline CDR1 is KGHSH and CDR2 is LQKENI. The CDR3 loop reads CASSPTPGYGYTF. CDR3 DNA: TGTGCCAGCTCTCCGACTCCGGGCTATGGCTACACCTTC.

In its sample, this clone was seen a few times. Written as DNA, the CDR3 is TGCGCCAGCAGCCAAGAAGCCTTCTCGGACGAGCAGTACTTC. This codes for CASSQEAFSDEQYF. The gene calls are TRBV4-1 and TRBJ2-7; D is undetermined. The CDR3 is 14 amino acids. Deletions cut 0 bases from V and 5 bases from J, with 11 bases between. In germline, CDR1 is MGHRA, CDR2 YSYEKL.

This clone was seen a single time. Here the CDR3 reads CSVAGTGTTEAFF. The CDR3 nucleotides are TGCAGCGTTGCGGGGACAGGGACCACTGAAGCTTTCTTT. The chain joins TRBV29-1 to TRBJ1-1, with 9 bases fitting TRBD1. The germline V gene has CDR1 SQVTM and CDR2 ANQGSEA. The CDR3 contains 13 residues. Losses at the gene ends were 4 bases for V and 4 bases for J; bases not matched to a gene: 4.

The V and J genes are TRBV27 and TRBJ1-2; 7 positions agree with TRBD1. The CDR3 consists of 13 residues. Germline V gene sequence: CDR1 MNHEY, CDR2 SMNVEV (reference sequence). V gave up 0 bases and J gave up 6 bases; unmatched junction bases: 1. In nucleotides, the CDR3 is TGTGCCAGCAGTTTATCCAGGGGGGATGGCTACACCTTC. As protein: CASSLSRGDGYTF.

The CDR3: CASSLTGPHYEQYF. The CDR3 coding sequence is TGTGCCAGCAGTTTAACAGGGCCCCACTACGAGCAGTACTTC. V and J are TRBV28 and TRBJ2-7, with D perhaps TRBD1 (6 bases). Trimming removed 2 bases from V and 3 bases from J, with 11 bases in between. Looked up from germline, CDR1 is MDHEN and CDR2 is SYDVKM. The CDR3 extends over 14 amino acids.

This chain joins TRBV5-1 and TRBJ1-3; D not resolved. The V end was cut by 1 base, the J end by 1 base, with 6 bases between. Germline V gives CDR1 SGHRS, CDR2 YFSETQ. This CDR3 has 14 amino acids. The CDR3 nucleotides are TGCGCCAGCAGCTTGTCACGGTCTGGAAACACCATATATTTT. The encoded protein is CASSLSRSGNTIYF. The whole variable domain, remainder taken from reference TRBV5-1 and TRBJ1-3, is KAGVTQTPRYLIKTRGQQVTLSCSPISGHRSVSWYQQTPGQGLQFLFEYFSETQRNKGNFPGRFSGRQFSNSRSEMNVSTLELGDSALYLCASSLSRSGNTIYFGEGSWLTVV.

This clone has only a few counts. The chain has TRBV6-2 or TRBV6-3 and TRBJ1-5, with D maybe TRBD1 (5 bases). CDR1 and CDR2 from the germline V gene are MNHEY and SVGEGT. Trimming pared 4 bases from V and 0 bases from J, leaving 16 bases between. This CDR3 spans 17 amino acids. In nucleotides, the CDR3 is TGTGCCAGCAGTTCCCAGCCCCCGGGACTTAGCAATCAGCCCCAGCATTTT. This encodes CASSSQPPGLSNQPQHF.

The gene calls are TRBV28 and TRBJ2-3; 10 bases are a match to TRBD1. The V segment lost 2 bases and the J segment 2 bases; nucleotides outside the gene matches: 1. Germline CDR1 reads MDHEN; CDR2 reads SYDVKM. This CDR3 contains 15 residues. The CDR3 DNA reads as TGTGCCAGCAGTTTAGGACAGGGGGTCACAGATACGCAGTATTTT. It is translated as CASSLGQGVTDTQYF.

This sequence joins TRBV6-1 and TRBJ1-5; D gene ambiguous. The CDR3 runs 16 residues. Germline V CDR1 and CDR2: MNHNS, SASEGT. The V end was cut by 2 bases, the J end by 4 bases, with 15 bases between. DNA of the CDR3: TGTGCCAGCAGTGAATTGTTAGGGCGAGGGAATCAGCCCCAGCATTTT. It translates to CASSELLGRGNQPQHF.